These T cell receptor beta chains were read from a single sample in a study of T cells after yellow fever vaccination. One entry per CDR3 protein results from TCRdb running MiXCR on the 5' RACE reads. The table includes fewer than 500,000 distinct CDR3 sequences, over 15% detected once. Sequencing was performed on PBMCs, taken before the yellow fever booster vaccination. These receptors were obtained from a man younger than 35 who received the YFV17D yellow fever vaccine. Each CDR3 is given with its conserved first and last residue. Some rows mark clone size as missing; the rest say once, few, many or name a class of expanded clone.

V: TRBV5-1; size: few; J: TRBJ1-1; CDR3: CASQSSGGIATEAFF
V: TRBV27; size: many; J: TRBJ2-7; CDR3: CASRSTGSYEQYF
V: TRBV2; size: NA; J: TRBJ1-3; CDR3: CASSDRGAGNTIYF
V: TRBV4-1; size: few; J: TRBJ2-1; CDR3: CASSQDWGDTAYNEQFF
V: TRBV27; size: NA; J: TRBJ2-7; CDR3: CASSPQTSAGGSNEQYF
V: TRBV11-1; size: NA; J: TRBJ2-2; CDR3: CASSQRLASTAGELFF
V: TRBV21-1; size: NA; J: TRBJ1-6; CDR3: CASGGGGQGNSPLHF
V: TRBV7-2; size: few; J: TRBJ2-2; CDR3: CASSFSWTANTGELFF
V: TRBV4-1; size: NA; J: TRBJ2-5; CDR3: CASSQVGGTETQYF
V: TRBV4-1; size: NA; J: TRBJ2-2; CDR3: CASSQRATGTGELFF
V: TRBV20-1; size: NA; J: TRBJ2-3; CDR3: CSASNSAKSTDTQYF
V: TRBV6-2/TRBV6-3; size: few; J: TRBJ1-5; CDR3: CASRLTPLGPQHF
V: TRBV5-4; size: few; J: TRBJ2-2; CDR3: CASSLSGPTGELFF
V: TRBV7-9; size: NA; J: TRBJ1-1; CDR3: CASSNPGRGTEAFF
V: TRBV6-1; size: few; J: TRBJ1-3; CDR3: CASNLQGTGNTIYF
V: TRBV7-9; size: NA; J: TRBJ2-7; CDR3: CASGQGGYEQYF
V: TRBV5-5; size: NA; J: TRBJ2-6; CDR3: CASSPPGDSSGANVLTF
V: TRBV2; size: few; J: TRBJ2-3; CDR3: CASRGQGGQLTDTQYF
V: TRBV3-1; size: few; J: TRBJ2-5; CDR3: CASSPRLAGPRETQYF
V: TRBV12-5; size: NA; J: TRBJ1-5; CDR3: CASGQNQPQHF
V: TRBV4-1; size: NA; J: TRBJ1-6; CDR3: CASSQALDRDSPLHF
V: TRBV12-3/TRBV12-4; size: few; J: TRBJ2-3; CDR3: CASSLPVGARDTQYF
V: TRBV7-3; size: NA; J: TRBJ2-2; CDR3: CASSRSVAGELFF
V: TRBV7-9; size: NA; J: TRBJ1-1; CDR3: CASSWTGKAPEAFF
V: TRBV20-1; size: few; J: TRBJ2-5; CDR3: CSDSPVGQETQYF
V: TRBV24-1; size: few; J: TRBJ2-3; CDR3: CATSSTTSTDTQYF
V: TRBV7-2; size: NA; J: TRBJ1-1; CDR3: CASSLGGTGGTEAFF
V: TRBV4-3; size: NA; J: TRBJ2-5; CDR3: CASSQDFSGGETQYF
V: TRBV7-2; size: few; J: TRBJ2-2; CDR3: CASSQYGGTNTGELFF
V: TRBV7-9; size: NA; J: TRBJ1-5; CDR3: CASSLVVTGDRGNQPQHF
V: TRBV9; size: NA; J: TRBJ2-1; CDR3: CASSVGTSGGAHEQFF
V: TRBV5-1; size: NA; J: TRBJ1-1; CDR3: CASSLGALGAQNTEAFF
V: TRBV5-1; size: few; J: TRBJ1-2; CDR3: CASSGAQGADGYTF
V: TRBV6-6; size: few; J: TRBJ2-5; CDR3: CASTLQLRGETQYF
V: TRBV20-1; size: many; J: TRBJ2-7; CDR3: CSASPLGRGYEQYF
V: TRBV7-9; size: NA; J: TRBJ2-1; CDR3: CASSGKRGYYNEQFF
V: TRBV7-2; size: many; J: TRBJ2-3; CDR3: CASRPYTDTQYF
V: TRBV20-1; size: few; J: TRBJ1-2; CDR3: CSAYDGNYGYTF
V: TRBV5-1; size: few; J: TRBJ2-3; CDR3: CASSAGELADTQYF
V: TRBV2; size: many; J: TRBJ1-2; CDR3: CASSYEMVFYGYTF